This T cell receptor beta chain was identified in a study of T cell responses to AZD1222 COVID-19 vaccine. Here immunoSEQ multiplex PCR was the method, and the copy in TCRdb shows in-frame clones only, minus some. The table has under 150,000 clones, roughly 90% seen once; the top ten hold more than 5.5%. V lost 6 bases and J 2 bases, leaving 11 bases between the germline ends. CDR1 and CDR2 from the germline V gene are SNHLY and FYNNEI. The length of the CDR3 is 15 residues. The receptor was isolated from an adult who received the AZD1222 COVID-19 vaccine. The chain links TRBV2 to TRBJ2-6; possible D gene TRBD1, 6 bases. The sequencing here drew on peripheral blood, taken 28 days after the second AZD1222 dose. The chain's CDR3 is CASSPDRTGANVLTF. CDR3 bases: TGTGCCAGCAGCCCTGACAGGACTGGGGCCAACGTCCTGACTTTC.